The subject of this entry is one T cell receptor beta chain. Its antigen remains unknown. Samples with a second dose at about 4 or about 12 weeks were pooled together. The data are from a study of T cell responses to AZD1222 COVID-19 vaccine. CDR3 length equals 11 residues. Germline assignment: CDR1 DFQATT and CDR2 SNEGSKA (reference sequence). V was clipped by 6 bases and J by 3 bases, with 9 bases between them. Sequenced by immunoSEQ multiplex PCR; TCRdb stores in-frame clones only, minus some. The sample contains approximately 75,000 clones, around 86% of which appear only once. Regarding the study as a whole: Most donors were white British, females outnumbered males, and clonal diversity was possibly underestimated. Unmutated variant regions are reportedly targeted by nearly half of spike-specific TCRs.

The material sequenced was peripheral blood, taken 28 days after the second AZD1222 dose. The gene calls are TRBV20-1 and TRBJ2-7; the D is unclear. The sequence was collected from an adult who received the AZD1222 COVID-19 vaccine. CDR3 sequence (DNA): TGCAGTGCGGATACGGGCTACGAGCAGTACTTC. Its translation is CSADTGYEQYF.